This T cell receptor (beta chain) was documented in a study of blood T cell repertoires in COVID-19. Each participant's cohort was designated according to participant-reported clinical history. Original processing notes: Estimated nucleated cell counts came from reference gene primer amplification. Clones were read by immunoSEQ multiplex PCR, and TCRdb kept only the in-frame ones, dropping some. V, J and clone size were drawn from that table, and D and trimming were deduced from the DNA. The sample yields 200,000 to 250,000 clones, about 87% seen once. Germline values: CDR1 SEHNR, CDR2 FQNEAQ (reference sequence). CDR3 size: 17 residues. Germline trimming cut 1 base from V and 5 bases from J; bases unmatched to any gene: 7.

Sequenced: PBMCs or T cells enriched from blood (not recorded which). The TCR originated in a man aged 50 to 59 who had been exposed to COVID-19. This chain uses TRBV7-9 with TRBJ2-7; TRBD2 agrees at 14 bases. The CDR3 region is CASSLGTSGRNRDEQYV. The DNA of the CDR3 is TGTGCCAGCAGCTTAGGGACTAGCGGGAGGAATCGGGACGAGCAGTACGTC.